This note documents a single TCR beta chain sequence. The target antigen is unknown. The germline V and J ends were trimmed by 0 bases and 2 bases, with 12 bases remaining between them. The germline V gene has CDR1 SGHRS and CDR2 YFSETQ. This CDR3 has 16 amino acids. The data originate from a study of shared clonotypes between healthy human individuals. Across the whole study: A couple of women and a few men aged 18 to 49 served as donors. Each donor contributed plates that comprised three CD4 naive, three CD4 memory, two CD8 naive and one CD8 memory.

TCRdb keeps only in-frame clones here, not all; method: immunoSEQ multiplex PCR. Found here are 1,100,000 or so clones, approximately 80% of them singletons; the top ten hold under 0.6%. Findings of the study overall: Donors were few, which limited the genetic and exposure-history diversity represented. Clonotype sharing levels among donors were expected to vary with sequencing depth.

The TCR originated in a man in his late teens or twenties in good health. Some clones in this sample may be carry-over from other donors' samples. Sequenced material: memory CD4+ T cells from PBMCs. The subset was: CD45RA-negative fraction. The chain employs TRBV5-1 and TRBJ2-1; the D gene is possibly TRBD2 (5 bases). The CDR3: CASSLEAAAPYNEQFF. CDR3 sequence (DNA): TGCGCCAGCAGCTTGGAGGCAGCGGCCCCCTACAATGAGCAGTTCTTC.